The 17 T cell receptor beta chains presented below share a single source sample, sequenced in a study of blood T cells in healthy people across ages. A second 7 to 11 cycle PCR used barcoded and J-beta primers. TCRdb re-called the 5' RACE reads through MiXCR, storing one row per CDR3 protein. The repertoire has 1.5 million or so distinct CDR3 sequences, 40% to 50% of them found once; the top ten carry less than 8%. Sequenced: blood. The receptor set was obtained from a woman aged 18-29 years in good health.

The V call is TRBV4-1, the J call TRBJ1-1, with D perhaps TRBD1 (6 bases). Trimming pared 2 bases from V and 0 bases from J, leaving 10 bases between. The CDR3 is made up of 15 amino acids. Per the germline V gene, CDR1 is MGHRA and CDR2 is YSYEKL. CDR3 sequence (DNA): TGCGCCAGCAGCCAATCGGGACAATTGAACACTGAAGCTTTCTTT. Its translation is CASSQSGQLNTEAFF.

The DNA for the CDR3 is TGTGCCAGCAGCCAGGGACTAGCGGAGTTTAGCTCCTACGAGCAGTACTTC. It encodes CASSQGLAEFSSYEQYF. V is TRBV3-1 and J is TRBJ2-7, with 11 bases matching TRBD2. This CDR3 contains 17 residues. The junction had 7 bases not matched to a gene; V was cut back by 3 bases and J by 0 bases. From germline, CDR1 is LGHDT and CDR2 YNNKEL (reference sequence).

This clonotype was picked up a small number of times. This chain uses TRBV5-1 with TRBJ2-1; 15 nucleotides match TRBD2. The CDR3 contains 16 residues. Germline values: CDR1 SGHRS, CDR2 YFSETQ. Trimming cost V 4 bases and J 7 bases; bases outside gene matches: 6. CDR3 amino acids: CASSVEGTSGRNEQFF. The CDR3 coding sequence is TGCGCCAGCAGCGTCGAAGGGACTAGCGGGAGGAATGAGCAGTTCTTC.

The gene calls are TRBV20-1 and TRBJ1-2; a possible D gene is TRBD1 (6 bases). The CDR3 length is 15 residues. Looked up from germline, CDR1 is DFQATT and CDR2 is SNEGSKA (reference sequence). Trimming took 4 bases from V and 4 from J, leaving 19 bases between them. The CDR3 coding sequence is TGCAGTGCTACCCAAAACGACAGGACCTTCTATGGCTACACCTTC. Amino acid sequence: CSATQNDRTFYGYTF.

CDR3 residues: CASSLDRTGDTYEQYF. CDR3 DNA: TGCGCCAGCAGCTTGGATCGGACAGGGGATACCTACGAGCAGTACTTC. The chain links TRBV5-1 to TRBJ2-7, with 9 positions matching TRBD1. The germline gives CDR1 SGHRS, CDR2 YFSETQ. The CDR3 contains 16 residues. J was trimmed by 2 bases and V by 0 bases; bases with no gene match: 6.

This chain connects TRBV7-8 to TRBJ2-3; possible D gene TRBD2, 5 bases. Deletions cut 5 bases from V and 0 bases from J, with 12 bases between. Germline V lookup: CDR1 SGHVS, CDR2 FQNEAQ. The CDR3 has 15 amino acids. DNA for the CDR3: TGTGCCAGCAGCATTCTAACGGGGAGCACAGATACGCAGTATTTT. Protein: CASSILTGSTDTQYF. Looking up the rest from reference TRBV7-8 and TRBJ2-3 gives the full variable domain: GAGVSQSPRYKVAKRGQDVALRCDPISGHVSLFWYQQALGQGPEFLTYFQNEAQLDKSGLPSDRFFAERPEGSVSTLKIQRTQQEDSAVYLCASSILTGSTDTQYFGPGTRLTVL.

This clonotype was counted only a few times. The chain carries TRBV20-1 and TRBJ1-2, with D unclear. Germline V CDR1 and CDR2: DFQATT, SNEGSKA (reference sequence). Trimming pared 0 bases from V and 7 bases from J, leaving 9 bases between. The CDR3 is 12 amino acids. Written as DNA, the CDR3 is TGCAGTGCTAGAGATCAGAGCTTTGGCTACACCTTC. It specifies CSARDQSFGYTF.

The chain couples TRBV6-5 to TRBJ2-3, with 10 nucleotides matching TRBD2. J lost 3 bases, V lost 2 bases, and 11 bases had no gene match. This CDR3 region has 18 residues. Germline loops: CDR1 MNHEY, CDR2 SVGAGI. The CDR3 DNA follows: TGTGCCAGCAGTTACCAAAAACTGGGACTAGCGAGAACAGATACGCAGTATTTT. Its protein is CASSYQKLGLARTDTQYF.

V and J are TRBV4-1 and TRBJ2-2; 8 nucleotides align to TRBD2. V dropped 3 bases and J dropped 0; count of bases not matched to a gene: 6. Looked up from germline, CDR1 is MGHRA and CDR2 is YSYEKL. The CDR3 has 17 amino acids. CDR3: CASSHLGGGPNTGELFF. CDR3 nucleotides: TGCGCCAGCAGCCATCTCGGGGGGGGCCCGAACACCGGGGAGCTGTTTTTT.

V and J are TRBV4-1 and TRBJ2-5, with a weak D call TRBD2 (6 bases). The V and J ends lost 1 base and 1 base respectively, with 10 bases between them. Germline values: CDR1 MGHRA, CDR2 YSYEKL. The CDR3 loop spans 15 amino acids. CDR3 DNA sequence: TGCGCCAGCAGCCAAGCGGGAGACATCCAAGAGACCCAGTACTTC. Amino acids: CASSQAGDIQETQYF.

The table lists this clonotype with a few counts. The chain uses TRBV12-3 or TRBV12-4 and TRBJ2-7; D remains unclear. Trimming removed 6 bases at V and 5 bases at J, with 11 bases between. This CDR3 has 12 residues. As DNA, the CDR3 is TGTGCCAGCAGCCCCGGCCCCCACGAGCAGTACTTC. Translating it yields CASSPGPHEQYF.

The sample holds many counts of this clonotype. The chain uses TRBV27 and TRBJ1-1; unclear D gene. The length of the CDR3 is 13 residues. The ends were cut back, 5 bases at V and 0 bases at J, with 7 bases in the middle. CDR1 MNHEY and CDR2 SMNVEV come from the germline V gene (reference sequence). The chain's CDR3 is CASSPILNTEAFF. DNA of the CDR3: TGTGCCAGCAGTCCAATCCTGAACACTGAAGCTTTCTTT.

This clonotype was seen a few times. The chain joins TRBV12-3 or TRBV12-4 to TRBJ2-1; 12 bases map to TRBD2. The CDR3 loop spans 14 amino acids. V gave up 7 bases and J gave up 10 bases; unmatched junction bases: 8. The CDR3 spells CASNLAGGPKEQFF. The CDR3 DNA follows: TGTGCCAGCAATCTAGCGGGAGGGCCGAAAGAGCAGTTCTTC.

This clonotype appeared a few times. CDR3 sequence: CSVTQTKSSYEQYF. In DNA, the CDR3 is TGCAGTGTAACGCAGACAAAGAGCTCCTACGAGCAGTACTTC. This chain joins TRBV20-1 and TRBJ2-7; D unresolved. The germline V gene has CDR1 DFQATT and CDR2 SNEGSKA (reference sequence). The V end lost 7 bases, the J end lost 0 bases, and 16 bases lay between the germline ends. The CDR3 sequence is 14 residues long.

This rearrangement joins TRBV5-1 to TRBJ2-1, with 15 bases identical to TRBD2. The CDR3 is 16 amino acids. CDR1 is SGHRS and CDR2 is YFSETQ in the germline V gene. The V segment lost 4 bases and the J segment 9 bases; nucleotides outside the gene matches: 8. The CDR3 is CASSPGLAGGQSEQFF. Written as DNA, the CDR3 is TGCGCCAGCAGCCCGGGACTAGCGGGGGGACAAAGTGAGCAGTTCTTC.

This clonotype was found a few times. The gene calls are TRBV4-2 and TRBJ2-7; TRBD1 matches at 7 bases. Germline trimming cut 6 bases from V and 5 bases from J; bases unmatched to any gene: 10. The CDR3 has 14 amino acids. The germline CDR1 and CDR2 sequences are LGHNA and YNFKEQ. The chain's CDR3 is CASSKRGQKDEQYF. The CDR3 DNA reads as TGTGCCAGCAGTAAGAGGGGACAGAAGGACGAGCAGTACTTC.

V is TRBV6-4 and J is TRBJ1-1, with D maybe TRBD1 (5 bases). Germline CDR1 and CDR2: MRHNA and SNTAGT. The length of the CDR3 is 14 residues. Trimming shortened V by 3 bases and J by 3 bases, and 11 bases separated the two germline ends. In DNA form, the CDR3 reads TGTGCCAGCAGTGATTCGGGGGGGGACACTGAAGCTTTCTTT. Translating gives CASSDSGGDTEAFF.